Following are 21 T cell receptor beta chains from one sample sequenced in a study of monozygotic twins with inflammatory bowel disease. TCRdb re-called the 5' RACE reads and catalogs CDR3 proteins one per entry, DNA excluded. The sample's table shows about 330,000 distinct CDR3 sequences. Sequencing was done on a sample of blood. These receptor sequences come from a human donor with ulcerative colitis or Crohn's disease, or a healthy co-twin of an affected twin (not recorded which).

The V call is TRBV11-2, the J call TRBJ1-1; no DNA is available, so the TRBD1 call from TCRdb remains unchecked. CDR1 is SGHAT, CDR2 FQNNGV, per germline. CDR3 length: 14 residues. CDR3 region: CASSRDRGVTEAFF.

The chain links TRBV19 to TRBJ2-5; TCRdb's assignment of TRBD2 cannot be checked, as there is no DNA. Germline V gene lookup returns CDR1 LNHDA and CDR2 SQIVND (reference sequence). This CDR3 has 13 amino acids. This chain's CDR3 is CASSRRERETQYF.

The chain carries TRBV5-1 and TRBJ2-5; with no DNA, the TCRdb D assignment of TRBD1 cannot be verified. The CDR3 extends over 13 amino acids. Germline CDR1 and CDR2: SGHRS and YFSETQ. The CDR3 sequence is CASSFPGVATQYF.

V is TRBV6-5 and J is TRBJ1-5; TCRdb indicates TRBD1, and absent DNA this call remains unverified. CDR3 length: 15 amino acids. Germline assignment: CDR1 MNHEY and CDR2 SVGAGI. The CDR3 here is CASSYSAGVNQPQHF.

J is TRBJ2-2 and V is TRBV20-1. This CDR3 comprises 14 residues. Germline CDR1 and CDR2: DFQATT and SNEGSKA (reference sequence). CDR3: CSARESLGPGELFF.

The chain has TRBV5-1 and TRBJ2-7; with no DNA, the TCRdb D assignment of TRBD1 cannot be verified. Germline assignment: CDR1 SGHRS and CDR2 YFSETQ. The CDR3 is 16 residues long. CDR3 region: CASSVGQGAQGYEQYF. The variable domain in full, with the rest retrieved from reference TRBV5-1 and TRBJ2-7, is KAGVTQTPRYLIKTRGQQVTLSCSPISGHRSVSWYQQTPGQGLQFLFEYFSETQRNKGNFPGRFSGRQFSNSRSEMNVSTLELGDSALYLCASSVGQGAQGYEQYFGPGTRLTVT.

This chain connects TRBV3-1 to TRBJ2-7. This CDR3 spans 14 amino acids. The germline V gene encodes CDR1 LGHDT and CDR2 YNNKEL (reference sequence). The CDR3 sequence is CASNQDPGSGEQYF.

The rearrangement links TRBV12-3 or TRBV12-4 to TRBJ1-5; TCRdb picks TRBD1, but there is no DNA to check that call. The CDR3 has 15 residues. CDR3 sequence reads: CASSWETGRDQPQHF.

This chain connects TRBV20-1 to TRBJ1-2. This CDR3 is 12 amino acids long. CDR1 DFQATT and CDR2 SNEGSKA come from the germline V gene (reference sequence). The CDR3 sequence: CSARARGWGYTF.

J is TRBJ1-6 and V is TRBV5-1. The germline gives CDR1 SGHRS, CDR2 YFSETQ. The CDR3 runs 13 residues. The CDR3: CASRAGENSPLHF.

The rearrangement joins TRBV24-1 to TRBJ2-3; TCRdb returns TRBD2, unconfirmable since there is no DNA. Germline CDR1 is KGHDR and CDR2 is SFDVKD. The CDR3 contains 15 residues. The CDR3: CATSDVAAGPDTQYF.

The chain carries TRBV11-2 and TRBJ2-5; TCRdb names TRBD1, which stays unverified in the absence of DNA. Germline V gene sequence: CDR1 SGHAT, CDR2 FQNNGV. CDR3 length: 15 amino acids. CDR3 region: CASSLISRRGETQYF.

V usage is TRBV7-7 and J usage is TRBJ1-2; TCRdb outputs TRBD1, but without DNA this stays unchecked. The CDR3 contains 14 residues. Germline assignment: CDR1 SSHAT and CDR2 FNYEAQ (reference sequence). Here the CDR3 reads CASSLHRETHGYTF.

J is TRBJ2-7 and V is TRBV20-1; TCRdb's D call, TRBD1, is unchecked because there is no DNA. The CDR3 is 13 residues long. Per germline, CDR1 DFQATT and CDR2 SNEGSKA (reference sequence). CDR3 protein: CSARSGGVYEQYF.

The chain links TRBV7-9 to TRBJ2-1; TCRdb picks TRBD1, but there is no DNA to check that call. There are 15 residues in the CDR3. Looked up from germline, CDR1 is SEHNR and CDR2 is FQNEAQ (reference sequence). The CDR3 is CASSLDRGPITEQFF.

This rearrangement joins TRBV5-1 to TRBJ2-1; TCRdb's assignment of TRBD1 cannot be checked, as there is no DNA. Germline lookup yields CDR1 SGHRS and CDR2 YFSETQ. The CDR3 length is 16 residues. CDR3 region: CASRRTGGSLGNEQFF. Drawing the rest from reference TRBV5-1 and TRBJ2-1, the complete variable domain is KAGVTQTPRYLIKTRGQQVTLSCSPISGHRSVSWYQQTPGQGLQFLFEYFSETQRNKGNFPGRFSGRQFSNSRSEMNVSTLELGDSALYLCASRRTGGSLGNEQFFGPGTRLTVL.

This rearrangement joins TRBV20-1 to TRBJ2-7; TCRdb's assignment of TRBD2 cannot be checked, as there is no DNA. This CDR3 is built from 14 residues. The germline CDR1 and CDR2 sequences are DFQATT and SNEGSKA (reference sequence). CDR3 protein: CSASRIGTGHEQYF.

V and J are TRBV20-1 and TRBJ1-1; there is no DNA to check the TCRdb D call of TRBD1. The CDR3 runs 14 residues. Germline V gene lookup returns CDR1 DFQATT and CDR2 SNEGSKA (reference sequence). The CDR3 is CSAREGGAGVEAFF.

The V call is TRBV30, the J call TRBJ2-3; TCRdb's assignment of TRBD2 cannot be checked, as there is no DNA. This CDR3 region has 16 residues. From germline, CDR1 is GTSNPN and CDR2 SVGIG (reference sequence). The CDR3 loop reads CAWSGTSGSRTDTQYF. Drawing the rest from reference TRBV30 and TRBJ2-3, the complete variable domain is SQTIHQWPATLVQPVGSPLSLECTVEGTSNPNLYWYRQAAGRGLQLLFYSVGIGQISSEVPQNLSASRPQDRQFILSSKKLLLSDSGFYLCAWSGTSGSRTDTQYFGPGTRLTVL.

The chain uses TRBV6-1 and TRBJ1-1. The CDR3 extends over 14 amino acids. CDR1 MNHNS and CDR2 SASEGT come from the germline V gene. The CDR3 reads CASSALGRDTEAFF.

The chain carries TRBV24-1 and TRBJ1-2; TCRdb gives TRBD1 as the D gene, but with no DNA this cannot be confirmed. The CDR3 totals 13 residues. Germline CDR1 is KGHDR and CDR2 is SFDVKD. CDR3 loop: CASQPGPNYGYTF.